This T cell receptor beta chain is drawn from a study of blood T cells in healthy people across ages. Background on the study: When template switching was applied, about one barcoded beta molecule was captured per two T cells.

No fewer than 5 micrograms of total RNA were isolated from every sample. For this clonotype: Antigen: not known. One end of the junction varies from germline; a read error may be responsible.

Study-wide findings and caveats: The CMV status of each donor remained undetermined, and this could have confounded shifts in expanded clonotypes.

Germline assignment: CDR1 SGHTA and CDR2 FQGNSA. The CDR3 extends over 15 amino acids. Then a second PCR, running about 6 to 12 cycles, was carried out with a sample-barcoded 5' primer and a J-beta primer mix. Researchers report that each sample yielded at least 2.5 million CDR3-containing paired-end reads. TCRdb independently ran MiXCR on the 5' RACE reads; one entry per CDR3 protein. The sample has hundreds of thousands of distinct CDR3 sequences, around 45% seen once. V gene TRBV7-2 combines with J gene TRBJ2-5; weak D call: TRBD2 (6 bases). What was sequenced was blood. This TCR derives from a man between 60 and 75 years old in good health. This CDR3 is CANSFGGGIGETQYF. DNA of the CDR3: TGTGCCAACAGCTTCGGTGGGGGGATCGGAGAGACCCAGTACTTC.